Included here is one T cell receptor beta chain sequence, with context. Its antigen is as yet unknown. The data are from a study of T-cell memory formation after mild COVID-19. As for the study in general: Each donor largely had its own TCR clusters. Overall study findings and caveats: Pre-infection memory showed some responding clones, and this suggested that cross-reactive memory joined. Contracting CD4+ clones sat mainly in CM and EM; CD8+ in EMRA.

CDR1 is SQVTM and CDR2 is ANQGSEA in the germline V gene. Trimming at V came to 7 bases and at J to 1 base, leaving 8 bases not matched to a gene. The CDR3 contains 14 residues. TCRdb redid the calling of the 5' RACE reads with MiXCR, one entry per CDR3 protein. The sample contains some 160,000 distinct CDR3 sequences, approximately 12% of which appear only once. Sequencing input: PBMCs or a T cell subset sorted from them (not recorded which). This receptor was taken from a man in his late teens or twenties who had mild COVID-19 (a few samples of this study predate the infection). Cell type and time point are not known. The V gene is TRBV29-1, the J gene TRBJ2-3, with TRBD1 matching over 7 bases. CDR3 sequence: CSASLGGGTDTQYF. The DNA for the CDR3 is TGCAGCGCTAGTTTAGGGGGCGGCACAGATACGCAGTATTTT.